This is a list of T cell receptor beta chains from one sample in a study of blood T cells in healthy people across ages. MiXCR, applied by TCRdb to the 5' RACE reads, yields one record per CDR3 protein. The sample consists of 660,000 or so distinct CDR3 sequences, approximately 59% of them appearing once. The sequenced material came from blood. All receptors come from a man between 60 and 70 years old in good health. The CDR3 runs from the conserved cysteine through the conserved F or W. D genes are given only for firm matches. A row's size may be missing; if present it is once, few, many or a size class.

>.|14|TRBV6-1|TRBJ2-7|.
CASRVTGRHYEQYF
TGTGCCAGCAGGGTCACGGGACGGCACTACGAGCAGTACTTC
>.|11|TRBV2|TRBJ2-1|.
CASMRGREQFF
TGTGCCAGCATGAGAGGGCGTGAGCAGTTCTTC
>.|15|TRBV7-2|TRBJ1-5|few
CASSPQLFSNQPQHF
TGTGCCAGCAGCCCGCAGCTATTTAGCAATCAGCCCCAGCATTTT
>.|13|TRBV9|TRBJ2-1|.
CASRSGHSGEQFF
TGTGCCAGCCGCTCGGGACATTCGGGTGAGCAGTTCTTC
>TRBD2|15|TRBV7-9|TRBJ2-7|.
CASSLGLAGAYEQYF
TGTGCCAGCAGCTTAGGACTAGCGGGGGCCTACGAGCAGTACTTC
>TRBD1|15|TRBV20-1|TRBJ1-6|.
CSARDWDRGNSPLHF
TGCAGTGCTAGAGATTGGGACAGGGGAAATTCACCCCTCCACTTT
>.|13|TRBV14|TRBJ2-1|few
CASSTRYIHEQFF
TGTGCCAGCAGTACTAGGTACATCCATGAGCAGTTCTTC
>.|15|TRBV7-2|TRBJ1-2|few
CASRQSQGLDYGYTF
TGTGCCAGCAGGCAATCACAGGGATTAGACTATGGCTACACCTTC
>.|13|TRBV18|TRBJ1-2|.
CASSQGRAGGYTF
TGTGCCAGCTCACAGGGCAGGGCTGGTGGCTACACCTTC
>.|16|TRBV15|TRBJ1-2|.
CATSLWGQDLNYGYTF
TGTGCCACCAGCCTATGGGGGCAGGACCTTAACTATGGCTACACCTTC
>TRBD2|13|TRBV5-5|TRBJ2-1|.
CASSWELAGEQFF
TGTGCCAGCAGCTGGGAGCTAGCGGGAGAGCAGTTCTTC
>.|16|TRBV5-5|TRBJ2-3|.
CASSPPGAADTDTQYF
TGTGCCAGCAGCCCTCCGGGTGCGGCCGACACAGATACGCAGTATTTT
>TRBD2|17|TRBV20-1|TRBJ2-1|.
CSARGTSGGATYNEQFF
TGCAGTGCTAGAGGGACTAGCGGGGGGGCCACCTACAATGAGCAGTTCTTC
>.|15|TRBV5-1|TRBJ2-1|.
CASSGLTLTGGEQFF
TGCGCCAGCAGCGGCCTGACATTGACGGGCGGTGAGCAGTTCTTC
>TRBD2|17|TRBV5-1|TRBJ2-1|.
CASSYTSGTSSGHEQFF
TGCGCCAGCAGCTACACCTCCGGGACTAGCTCAGGCCATGAGCAGTTCTTC
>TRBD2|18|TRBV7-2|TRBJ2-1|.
CASSPGLAGPVAYNEQFF
TGTGCCAGCAGCCCGGGTTTAGCGGGTCCTGTAGCCTACAATGAGCAGTTCTTC
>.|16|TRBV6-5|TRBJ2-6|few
CASRGAHGSGANVLTF
TGTGCCAGCAGGGGGGCACATGGCTCTGGGGCCAACGTCCTGACTTTC
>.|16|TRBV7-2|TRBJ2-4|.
CASSSGRRLAKNIQYF
TGTGCCAGCAGCTCAGGTCGTCGGTTAGCCAAAAACATTCAGTACTTC
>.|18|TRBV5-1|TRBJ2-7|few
CASGSGTSRSSGSYEQYF
TGCGCCAGCGGTTCCGGGACTTCTCGGTCTTCGGGGTCCTACGAGCAGTACTTC
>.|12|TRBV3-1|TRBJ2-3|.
CASSHPSDTQYF
TGTGCCAGCAGCCACCCCTCGGATACGCAGTATTTT
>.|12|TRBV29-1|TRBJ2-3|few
CSVVKGGDTQYF
TGCAGCGTTGTTAAGGGCGGGGATACGCAGTATTTT
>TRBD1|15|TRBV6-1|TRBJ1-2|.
CASSEGDRGGSGYTF
TGTGCCAGCAGCGAAGGGGACAGGGGCGGGAGTGGCTACACCTTC
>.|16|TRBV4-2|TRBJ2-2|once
CASTLKTAGHGGELFF
TGTGCCAGCACCCTCAAAACTGCGGGGCATGGCGGGGAGCTGTTTTTT
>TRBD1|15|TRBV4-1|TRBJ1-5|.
CASSRGQGNNQPQHF
TGCGCCAGCAGCCGCGGACAGGGCAACAATCAGCCCCAGCATTTT
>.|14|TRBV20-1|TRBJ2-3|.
CSALPTGYPDTQYF
TGTAGTGCTCTACCCACAGGGTATCCAGATACGCAGTATTTT
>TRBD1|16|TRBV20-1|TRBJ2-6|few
CSAADRPHSGANVLTF
TGCAGTGCTGCGGACAGGCCTCACTCTGGGGCCAACGTCCTGACTTTC
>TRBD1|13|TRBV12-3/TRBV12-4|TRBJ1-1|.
CASSGDRGRGAFF
TGTGCCAGCAGCGGGGACAGGGGGCGCGGAGCTTTCTTT
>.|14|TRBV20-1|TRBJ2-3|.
CSAPYSNHGDTQYF
TGCAGTGCTCCTTATAGCAATCACGGGGATACGCAGTATTTT
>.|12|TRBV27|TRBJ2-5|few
CASSKNQETQYF
TGTGCCAGCAGCAAGAACCAAGAGACCCAGTACTTC
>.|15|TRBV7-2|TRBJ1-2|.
CASSFPGWNNYGYTF
TGTGCCAGCAGCTTCCCCGGATGGAATAACTATGGCTACACCTTC
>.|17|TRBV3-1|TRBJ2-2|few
CASSQDFGGAYTGELFF
TGTGCCAGCAGCCAAGATTTCGGCGGGGCGTACACCGGGGAGCTGTTTTTT
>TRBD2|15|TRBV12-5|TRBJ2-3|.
CASGPSGGSTDTQYF
TGTGCTAGTGGTCCTAGCGGGGGGAGCACAGATACGCAGTATTTT
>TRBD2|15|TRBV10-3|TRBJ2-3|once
CAISRTSGGTDTQYF
TGTGCCATCAGCCGGACTAGCGGGGGTACAGATACGCAGTATTTT
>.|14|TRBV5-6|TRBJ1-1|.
CASGGPPLNTEAFF
TGTGCCAGCGGCGGTCCGCCACTGAACACTGAAGCTTTCTTT
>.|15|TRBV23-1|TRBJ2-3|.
CASSDGELTTDTQYF
TGCGCCAGCAGCGACGGGGAGCTAACCACAGATACGCAGTATTTT
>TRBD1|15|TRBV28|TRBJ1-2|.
CASSAGTGTLIGYTF
TGTGCCAGCAGTGCCGGGACAGGGACTCTAATTGGCTACACCTTC
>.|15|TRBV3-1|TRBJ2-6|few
CASSQVNSGANVLTF
TGTGCCAGCAGCCAAGTCAACTCTGGGGCCAACGTCCTGACTTTC
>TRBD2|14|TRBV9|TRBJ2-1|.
CASSPRDYHVEQFF
TGTGCCAGCAGCCCCAGGGACTACCACGTAGAGCAGTTCTTC
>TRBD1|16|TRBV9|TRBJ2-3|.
CASSVQSGGVTDTQYF
TGTGCCAGCAGCGTCCAGTCAGGGGGCGTCACAGATACGCAGTATTTT
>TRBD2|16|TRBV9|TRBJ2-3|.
CASSVDSGGYTDTQYF
TGTGCCAGCAGCGTAGATAGCGGGGGGTACACAGATACGCAGTATTTT
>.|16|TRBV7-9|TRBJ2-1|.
CASSPGGRTGTNEQFF
TGTGCCAGCAGCCCGGGGGGGAGGACAGGGACCAATGAGCAGTTCTTC
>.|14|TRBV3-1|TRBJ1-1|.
CASSPLGGQAEAFF
TGTGCCAGCAGCCCTTTGGGGGGTCAAGCTGAAGCTTTCTTT
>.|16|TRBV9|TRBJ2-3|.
CASSVEAGEDADTQYF
TGTGCCAGCAGCGTAGAGGCAGGGGAAGACGCGGATACGCAGTATTTT
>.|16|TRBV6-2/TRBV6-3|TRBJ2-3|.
CASTDEGGIWQDTQYF
TGTGCCAGCACCGACGAGGGGGGAATATGGCAAGATACGCAGTATTTT
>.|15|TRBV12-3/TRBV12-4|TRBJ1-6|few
CASNHVGRSHSPLHF
TGTGCCAGCAATCACGTTGGGAGGAGTCATTCACCCCTCCACTTT
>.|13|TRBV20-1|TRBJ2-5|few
CSASRAERETQYF
TGCAGTGCTAGTCGGGCGGAAAGAGAGACCCAGTACTTC
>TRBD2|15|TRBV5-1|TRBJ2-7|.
CASSFERGDSYEQYF
TGCGCCAGCAGCTTCGAGCGGGGGGACAGCTACGAGCAGTACTTC
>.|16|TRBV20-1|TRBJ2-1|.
CSAKPTLTLSYNEQFF
TGCAGTGCTAAACCAACCTTGACCCTCTCCTACAATGAGCAGTTCTTC
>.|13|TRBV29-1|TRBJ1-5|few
CSVADYSNQPQHF
TGCAGCGTTGCAGATTATAGCAATCAGCCCCAGCATTTT
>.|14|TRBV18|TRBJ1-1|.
CASSIITPDTEAFF
TGTGCCAGCTCAATAATCACTCCTGACACTGAAGCTTTCTTT
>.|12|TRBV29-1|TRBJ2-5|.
CSALTEQETQYF
TGCAGCGCCCTGACAGAACAAGAGACCCAGTACTTC
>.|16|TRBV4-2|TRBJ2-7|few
CASSQAGGGGSYEQYF
TGTGCCAGCAGCCAAGCCGGCGGGGGCGGCTCCTACGAGCAGTACTTC